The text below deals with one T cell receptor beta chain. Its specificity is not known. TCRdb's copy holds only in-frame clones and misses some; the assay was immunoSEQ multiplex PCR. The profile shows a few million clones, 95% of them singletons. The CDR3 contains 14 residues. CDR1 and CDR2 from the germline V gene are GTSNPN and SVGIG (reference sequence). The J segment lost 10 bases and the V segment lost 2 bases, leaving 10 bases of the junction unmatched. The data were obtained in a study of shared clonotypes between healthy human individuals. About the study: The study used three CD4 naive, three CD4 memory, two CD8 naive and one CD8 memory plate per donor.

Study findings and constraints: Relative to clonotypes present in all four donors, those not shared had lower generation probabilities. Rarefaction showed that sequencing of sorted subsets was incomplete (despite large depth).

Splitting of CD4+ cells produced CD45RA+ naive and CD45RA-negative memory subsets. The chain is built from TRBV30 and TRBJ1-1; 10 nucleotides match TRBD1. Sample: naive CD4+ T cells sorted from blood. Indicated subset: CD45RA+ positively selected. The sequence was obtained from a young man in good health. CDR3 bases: TGTGCCTGGAGTTACAGACAGGGGGCCCGGGGAGCTTTCTTT. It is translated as CAWSYRQGARGAFF.